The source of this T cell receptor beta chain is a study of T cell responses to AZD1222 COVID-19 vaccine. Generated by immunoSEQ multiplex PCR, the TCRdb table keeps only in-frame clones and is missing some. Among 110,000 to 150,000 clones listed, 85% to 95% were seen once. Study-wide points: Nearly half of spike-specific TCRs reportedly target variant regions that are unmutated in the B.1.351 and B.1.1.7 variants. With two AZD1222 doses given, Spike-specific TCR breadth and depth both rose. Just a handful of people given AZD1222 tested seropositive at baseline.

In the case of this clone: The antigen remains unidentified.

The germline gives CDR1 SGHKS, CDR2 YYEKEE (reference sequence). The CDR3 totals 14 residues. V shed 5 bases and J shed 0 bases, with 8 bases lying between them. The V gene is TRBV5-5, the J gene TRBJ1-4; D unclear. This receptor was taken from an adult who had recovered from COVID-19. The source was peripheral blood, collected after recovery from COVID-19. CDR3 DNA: TGTGCCAGCAGAATCACAGCAACTAATGAAAAACTGTTTTTT. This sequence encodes CASRITATNEKLFF.